These 15 T cell receptor beta chains share one sample of origin, sequenced in a study of blood T cell repertoires in COVID-19. TCRdb's table, derived via immunoSEQ multiplex PCR, lists solely in-frame clones and lacks some. This table has 100,000 to 150,000 clones, roughly 80% appearing once. The sequencing input was peripheral blood. The receptor source for this set is a woman between 45 and 65 years old with acute or convalescent COVID-19.

For the CDR3, the DNA is TGTGCCAGCACCCCCGACAGGCAGGGGGGCTACACCTTC. Translating it yields CASTPDRQGGYTF. V usage is TRBV2 and J usage is TRBJ1-2; D may be TRBD1 (6 bases). CDR1 and CDR2 from the germline V gene are SNHLY and FYNNEI. V lost 7 bases and J 8 bases, leaving 17 bases between the germline ends. This CDR3 contains 13 residues.

The genes are TRBV13 and TRBJ1-1; TRBD1 matches 9 bases. Germline V lookup: CDR1 PRHDT, CDR2 FYEKMQ (reference sequence). The ends lost 5 bases at V and 8 bases at J; junction bases unmatched: 6. The CDR3 has 13 amino acids. The CDR3 DNA is TGTGCCAGCAGCCTCCGGGACAGGGAGGAAGCTTTCTTT. This sequence encodes CASSLRDREEAFF.

V usage is TRBV3-1 (or the pseudogene TRBV3-2) and J usage is TRBJ1-3; unclear D gene. V shed 0 bases and J shed 0 bases, with 12 bases lying between them. The germline gives CDR1 LGHDT, CDR2 YNNKEL (reference sequence). The CDR3 is 17 residues long. The CDR3 DNA sequence: TGTGCCAGCAGCCAAGATACGCCAGTCATCTCTGGAAACACCATATATTTT. Its protein is CASSQDTPVISGNTIYF.

The chain recombines TRBV5-1 with TRBJ2-7; possible D gene TRBD2, 6 bases. V lost 3 bases to trimming and J lost 6 bases, with 10 bases between them. The CDR3 loop spans 12 amino acids. CDR1 SGHRS and CDR2 YFSETQ come from the germline V gene. This CDR3 is CASSSTSVEQYF. The CDR3 DNA follows: TGCGCCAGCAGCTCGACTAGTGTCGAGCAGTACTTC.

This chain links TRBV29-1 with TRBJ1-3; D is uncertain. The ends were cut back, 6 bases at V and 4 bases at J, with 7 bases in the middle. CDR3 size: 11 residues. Germline CDR1 reads SQVTM; CDR2 reads ANQGSEA. CDR3 in DNA: TGCAGCGTCGCAGGAGGAAACACCATATATTTT. The encoded protein is CSVAGGNTIYF.

This chain uses TRBV4-1 with TRBJ2-3; D perhaps matches TRBD2 (5 bases). Trimming pared 1 base from V and 4 bases from J, leaving 21 bases between. This CDR3 comprises 18 residues. Germline V CDR1 and CDR2: MGHRA, YSYEKL. The CDR3 DNA follows: TGCGCCAGCAGCCAAGCGGTTCTAGCTGCCATCGCGGCAGATACGCAGTATTTT. This codes for CASSQAVLAAIAADTQYF.

J is TRBJ1-2 and V is TRBV6-1; weak D call: TRBD1 (6 bases). The CDR3 totals 13 residues. The V and J ends lost 1 base and 12 bases respectively, with 15 bases between them. From germline, CDR1 is MNHNS and CDR2 SASEGT. CDR3 DNA sequence: TGTGCCAGCAGTGAAGGCAGGGGAAGGGCGGACACCTTC. Translating it yields CASSEGRGRADTF.

The rearrangement uses TRBV2 and TRBJ2-3, with 7 nucleotides matching TRBD2. From germline, CDR1 is SNHLY and CDR2 FYNNEI. The CDR3 is made up of 16 amino acids. The V and J ends lost 2 bases and 2 bases, in that order; junction bases with no gene match: 7. Here the CDR3 reads CASSELSGGFTDTQYF. The CDR3 DNA is TGTGCCAGCAGTGAACTATCCGGGGGGTTCACAGATACGCAGTATTTT. Drawing the rest from reference TRBV2 and TRBJ2-3, the complete variable domain is EPEVTQTPSHQVTQMGQEVILRCVPISNHLYFYWYRQILGQKVEFLVSFYNNEISEKSEIFDDQFSVERPDGSNFTLKIRSTKLEDSAMYFCASSELSGGFTDTQYFGPGTRLTVL.

The V and J genes are TRBV6-1 and TRBJ2-1; no reliable D call. Germline CDR1 MNHNS, CDR2 SASEGT. V gave up 2 bases and J gave up 7 bases, with 9 bases separating them. CDR3 size: 13 residues. The CDR3 loop is CASSEMAVNEQFF. The CDR3 DNA follows: TGTGCCAGCAGTGAAATGGCCGTGAATGAGCAGTTCTTC.

The gene calls are TRBV6-5 and TRBJ2-7; possibly TRBD1 for D (6 bases). CDR1 MNHEY and CDR2 SVGAGI come from the germline V gene. V was cut by 3 bases and J by 2 bases, with 11 bases left in between. This CDR3 region has 14 residues. The CDR3 reads CASSYRNRAYEQYF. Here the CDR3 DNA reads TGTGCCAGCAGTTATAGGAACAGGGCCTACGAGCAGTACTTC.

The genes are TRBV5-8 and TRBJ1-3; no clear D gene. Trimming removed 0 bases from V and 0 bases from J, with 7 bases in between. CDR1 SGHTS and CDR2 YDEGEE come from the germline V gene. The CDR3 spans 15 residues. The CDR3 loop reads CASSLVLRSGNTIYF. CDR3 bases: TGTGCCAGCAGCTTGGTTCTCCGCTCTGGAAACACCATATATTTT.

The chain combines TRBV27 with TRBJ1-3; D is uncertain. Germline assignment: CDR1 MNHEY and CDR2 SMNVEV (reference sequence). V lost 3 bases, J lost 0 bases, and 12 bases lay in between. This CDR3 spans 16 amino acids. CDR3 DNA sequence: TGTGCCAGCAGTTTTCAGGAAGGTGCCTCTGGAAACACCATATATTTT. Amino acid sequence: CASSFQEGASGNTIYF.

The chain couples TRBV6-5 to TRBJ2-7, with 7 bases identical to TRBD1. This CDR3 has 10 amino acids. V lost 10 bases and J lost 6; bases outside the gene matches: 3. Germline loops: CDR1 MNHEY, CDR2 SVGAGI. The CDR3 sequence: CANNRGEQYF. CDR3 DNA sequence: TGTGCCAACAACAGGGGCGAGCAGTACTTC.

V is TRBV11-2 and J is TRBJ2-7; possible D gene TRBD1, 5 bases. The CDR3 consists of 12 residues. V was trimmed by 5 bases and J by 3 bases, leaving 8 bases between them. The V gene's germline CDR1 is SGHAT and CDR2 FQNNGV. The CDR3 here is CASSRQGYEQYF. The CDR3 nucleotides read TGTGCCAGCAGCAGGCAGGGCTACGAGCAGTACTTC.

This clone was seen more than once but under ten times. The chain uses TRBV2 and TRBJ1-6; D is ambiguous. This CDR3 has 15 residues. The V end was cut by 6 bases, the J end by 0 bases, with 9 bases between. Germline CDR1 reads SNHLY; CDR2 reads FYNNEI. The CDR3 region is CASRRASSYNSPLHF. In nucleotides, the CDR3 is TGTGCCAGCAGGAGGGCCAGCTCCTATAATTCACCCCTCCACTTT.